This is a list of T cell receptor beta chains from one sample in a study of T cell repertoires in cytomegalovirus infection. These receptors are not linked to any known antigen. Each CDR3 protein is one row after TCRdb ran MiXCR on the reads. The table shows 800,000 to 950,000 distinct CDR3 sequences, with approximately 32% occurring only once. The input for sequencing was cultured CD8+ T cells from PBMCs, taken from culture after CMV antigen stimulation. The receptor source for this set is a human donor in good health (CMV status not recorded). Some clones in this sample may be carry-over from other donors' samples. The CDR3 runs from the conserved cysteine through the conserved F or W. A D gene is named only where the DNA matches it firmly. Only part of the rows carry a size: once, few, many, or a class if the clone is expanded.

CDR3 protein,CDR3 DNA,CDR3 length,clone size,V gene,J gene,D gene
CASSQGLVPLQETQYF,TGCGCCAGCAGCCAGGGACTAGTTCCCTTGCAAGAGACCCAGTACTTC,16,.,TRBV4-1,TRBJ2-5,TRBD2
CASSIGRRAYEQYF,TGTGCCAGTAGTATAGGACGCAGAGCCTACGAGCAGTACTTC,14,few,TRBV19,TRBJ2-7,.
CASSNRDTFSANYGYTF,TGTGCCAGCAGTAACCGGGACACCTTCTCAGCTAACTATGGCTACACCTTC,17,few,TRBV6-1,TRBJ1-2,.
CATSDLIGTGYTF,TGTGCCACCAGCGATTTGATAGGGACTGGCTACACCTTC,13,.,TRBV24-1,TRBJ1-2,.
CASSSRTGGGTDTQYF,TGTGCCAGCAGTTCCCGGACAGGGGGGGGCACAGATACGCAGTATTTT,16,many,TRBV27,TRBJ2-3,TRBD1
CASTTLLTWDEQFF,TGTGCCAGCACCACACTCCTCACTTGGGATGAGCAGTTCTTC,14,.,TRBV7-6,TRBJ2-1,.
CASSMGTSGDYEQYF,TGTGCCAGTAGTATGGGGACTAGCGGGGATTACGAGCAGTACTTC,15,few,TRBV19,TRBJ2-7,TRBD2
CASSYGVRPPSTDTQYF,TGTGCCAGCAGTTACGGGGTGCGGCCTCCTAGCACAGATACGCAGTATTTT,17,.,TRBV6-2/TRBV6-3,TRBJ2-3,.
CASSPTVRGPVRSGNTIYF,TGTGCCAGCAGCCCCACCGTTCGCGGTCCCGTCCGCTCTGGAAACACCATATATTTT,19,few,TRBV7-9,TRBJ1-3,.
CSARDLDRASYNEQFF,TGCAGTGCTAGAGATCTGGACAGGGCGTCCTACAATGAGCAGTTCTTC,16,.,TRBV20-1,TRBJ2-1,TRBD1
CASSAGRGGINEQFF,TGTGCCAGCAGCGCCGGTCGGGGGGGCATCAATGAGCAGTTCTTC,15,few,TRBV7-6,TRBJ2-1,TRBD2
CASSLLAGGYSESYEQYF,TGCGCCAGCAGCCTCCTAGCGGGGGGGTATTCGGAATCCTACGAGCAGTACTTC,18,.,TRBV4-1,TRBJ2-7,TRBD2
CASSPSGTANEKLFF,TGTGCCAGCAGCCCGAGCGGGACGGCTAATGAAAAACTGTTTTTT,15,many,TRBV7-9,TRBJ1-4,.
CASREVLNQPQHF,TGTGCCTCTCGGGAAGTCTTAAATCAGCCCCAGCATTTT,13,many,TRBV28,TRBJ1-5,.
CAASRGRVDEQFF,TGTGCCGCTAGCAGGGGGCGAGTCGATGAGCAGTTCTTC,13,once,TRBV15,TRBJ2-1,TRBD1
CATMAGVANTDTQYF,TGTGCCACCATGGCGGGGGTGGCAAACACAGATACGCAGTATTTT,15,few,TRBV7-9,TRBJ2-3,TRBD2
CASSLAIGQGYEKLFF,TGTGCCAGCAGCTTAGCGATCGGACAGGGGTATGAAAAACTGTTTTTT,16,few,TRBV7-8,TRBJ1-4,TRBD1
CSARDLLASGYNEQFF,TGCAGTGCTAGAGATCTATTAGCTAGCGGGTACAATGAGCAGTTCTTC,16,.,TRBV20-1,TRBJ2-1,TRBD2